This paragraph reports one TCR beta chain. Its cognate antigen is unknown. The source of the sample is a study of cytomegalovirus exposure and HLA in healthy donors. Use of 60 Vbeta and 13 Jbeta primers characterized the PCR. Produced via immunoSEQ multiplex PCR; TCRdb's table is partial and in-frame only. The top ten hold approximately 2.1% of the sample, which has some 190,000 clones, just under 80% seen once. V was clipped by 0 bases and J by 4 bases, with 16 bases between them. Germline CDR1 is SQVTM and CDR2 is ANQGSEA. The CDR3 runs 16 residues. Study outcomes and limitations: The study carried out a later analysis of TCR beta sequences. It associated 15,000 to 20,000 of them with specific HLA alleles at a false discovery rate of 0.05. CMV serostatus was the only immune exposure information that was available.

Material: PBMCs. The chain employs TRBV29-1 and TRBJ2-1, with TRBD1 as a possible D gene (6 bases). This receptor was obtained from a woman aged 30 to 39 in good health and CMV-seronegative. CDR3 nucleotides: TGCAGCGTTGAAGATTTACAGGGATTTCAGTACAATGAGCAGTTCTTC. Translating it yields CSVEDLQGFQYNEQFF.